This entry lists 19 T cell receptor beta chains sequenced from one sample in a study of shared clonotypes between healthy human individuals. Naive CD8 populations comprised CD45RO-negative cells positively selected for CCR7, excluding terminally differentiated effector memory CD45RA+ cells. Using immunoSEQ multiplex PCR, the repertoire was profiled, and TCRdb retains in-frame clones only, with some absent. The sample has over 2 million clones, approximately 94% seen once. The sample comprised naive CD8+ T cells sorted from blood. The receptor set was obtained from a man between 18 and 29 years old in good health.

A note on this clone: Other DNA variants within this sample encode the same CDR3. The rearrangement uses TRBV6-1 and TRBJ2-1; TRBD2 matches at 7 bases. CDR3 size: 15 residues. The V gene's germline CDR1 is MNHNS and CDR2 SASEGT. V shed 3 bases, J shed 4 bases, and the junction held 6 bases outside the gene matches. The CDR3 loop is CASSEETSSYNEQFF. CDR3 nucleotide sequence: TGTGCCAGCAGTGAGGAGACTAGCAGTTACAATGAGCAGTTCTTC.

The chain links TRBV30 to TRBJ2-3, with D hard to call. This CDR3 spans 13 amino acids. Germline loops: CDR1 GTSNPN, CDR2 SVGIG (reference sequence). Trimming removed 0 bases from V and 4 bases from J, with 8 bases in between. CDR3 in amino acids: CAWSVHSSDTQYF. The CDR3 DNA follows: TGTGCCTGGAGTGTACACAGCTCAGATACGCAGTATTTT. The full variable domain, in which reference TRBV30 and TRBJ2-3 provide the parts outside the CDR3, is SQTIHQWPATLVQPVGSPLSLECTVEGTSNPNLYWYRQAAGRGLQLLFYSVGIGQISSEVPQNLSASRPQDRQFILSSKKLLLSDSGFYLCAWSVHSSDTQYFGPGTRLTVL.

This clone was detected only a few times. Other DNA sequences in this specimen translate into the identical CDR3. The CDR3 reads CASSVGAVTGELFF. The CDR3 bases are TGTGCCAGCAGCGTAGGAGCGGTCACCGGGGAGCTGTTTTTT. This chain joins TRBV9 and TRBJ2-2; D perhaps matches TRBD2 (5 bases). Trimming removed 0 bases from V and 4 bases from J, with 7 bases in between. Germline V CDR1 and CDR2: SGDLS, YYNGEE. The CDR3 spans 14 residues.

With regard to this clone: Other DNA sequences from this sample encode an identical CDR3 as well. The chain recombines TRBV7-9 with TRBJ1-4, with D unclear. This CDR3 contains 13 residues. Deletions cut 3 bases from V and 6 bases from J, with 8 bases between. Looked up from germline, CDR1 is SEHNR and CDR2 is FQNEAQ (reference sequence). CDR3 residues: CASSLGADEKLFF. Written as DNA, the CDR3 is TGTGCCAGCAGCTTGGGAGCGGATGAAAAACTGTTTTTT.

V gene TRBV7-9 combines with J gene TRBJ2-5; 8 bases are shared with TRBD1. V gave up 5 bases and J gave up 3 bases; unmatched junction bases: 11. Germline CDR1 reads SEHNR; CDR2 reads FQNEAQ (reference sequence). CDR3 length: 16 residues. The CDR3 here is CASSTNRGKEEETQYF. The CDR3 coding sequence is TGTGCCAGCAGCACAAACAGGGGGAAAGAGGAAGAGACCCAGTACTTC.

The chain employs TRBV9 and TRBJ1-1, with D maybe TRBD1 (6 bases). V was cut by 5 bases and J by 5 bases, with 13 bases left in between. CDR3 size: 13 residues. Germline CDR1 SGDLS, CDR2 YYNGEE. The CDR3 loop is CASSPGEYTEAFF. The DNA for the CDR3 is TGTGCCAGCAGTCCAGGGGAGTATACTGAAGCTTTCTTT.

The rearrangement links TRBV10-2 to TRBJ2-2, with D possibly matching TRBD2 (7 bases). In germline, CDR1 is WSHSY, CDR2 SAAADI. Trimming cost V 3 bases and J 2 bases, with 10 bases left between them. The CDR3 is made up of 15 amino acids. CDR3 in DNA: TGCGCCAGCAGTGACGGGGGGCCTAACACCGGGGAGCTGTTTTTT. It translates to CASSDGGPNTGELFF.

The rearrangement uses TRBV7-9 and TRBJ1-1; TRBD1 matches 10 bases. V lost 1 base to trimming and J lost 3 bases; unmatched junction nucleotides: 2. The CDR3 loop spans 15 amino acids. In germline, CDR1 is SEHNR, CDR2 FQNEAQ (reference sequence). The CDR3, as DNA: TGTGCCAGCAGCTTAGTTGGGACAGGGGACACTGAAGCTTTCTTT. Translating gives CASSLVGTGDTEAFF.

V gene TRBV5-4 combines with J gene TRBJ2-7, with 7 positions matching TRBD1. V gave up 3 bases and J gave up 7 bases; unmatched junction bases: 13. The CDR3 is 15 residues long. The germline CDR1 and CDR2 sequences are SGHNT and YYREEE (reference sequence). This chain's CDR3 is CASSSTGTALEEQYF. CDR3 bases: TGTGCCAGCAGCTCAACCGGGACAGCCCTGGAGGAGCAGTACTTC.

The CDR3: CASSEEVALYEQYF. DNA for the CDR3: TGTGCCAGCAGTGAAGAAGTAGCCTTGTACGAGCAGTACTTC. The rearrangement joins TRBV2 to TRBJ2-7; D is unresolved. V dropped 1 base and J dropped 4 bases, with 11 bases sitting between them. Germline lookup yields CDR1 SNHLY and CDR2 FYNNEI. The CDR3 spans 14 residues.

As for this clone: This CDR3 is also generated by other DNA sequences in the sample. The CDR3, as DNA: TGCGCCAGCACCAGGGATTCGTACAATGAGCAGTTCTTC. Amino acid sequence: CASTRDSYNEQFF. The V call is TRBV10-2, the J call TRBJ2-1; a possible D gene is TRBD1 (5 bases). V was pared by 7 bases and J by 4 bases, with 11 bases between. This CDR3 region has 13 residues. In germline, CDR1 is WSHSY, CDR2 SAAADI.

DNA for the CDR3: TGCGCCAGCAGTGAGTCGTTCAGGGGCGATTCAGAGACCCAGTACTTC. Protein product: CASSESFRGDSETQYF. This rearrangement joins TRBV10-2 to TRBJ2-5; D is possibly TRBD1 (6 bases). Trimming removed 0 bases from V and 4 bases from J, with 15 bases in between. CDR3 length: 16 amino acids. The germline gives CDR1 WSHSY, CDR2 SAAADI.

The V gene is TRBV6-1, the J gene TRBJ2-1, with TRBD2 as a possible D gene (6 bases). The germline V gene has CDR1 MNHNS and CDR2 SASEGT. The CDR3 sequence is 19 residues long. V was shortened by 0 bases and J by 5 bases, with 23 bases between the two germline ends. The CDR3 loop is CASSEAPPVPGVSDNEQFF. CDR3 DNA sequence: TGTGCCAGCAGTGAAGCCCCCCCCGTCCCGGGAGTTTCGGACAATGAGCAGTTCTTC.

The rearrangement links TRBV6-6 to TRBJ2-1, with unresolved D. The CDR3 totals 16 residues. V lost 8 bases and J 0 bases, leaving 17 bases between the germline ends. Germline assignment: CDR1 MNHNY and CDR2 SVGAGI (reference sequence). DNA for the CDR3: TGTGCCAGCTCCCCCCAGGATCGGAGCTCCTACAATGAGCAGTTCTTC. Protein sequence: CASSPQDRSSYNEQFF.

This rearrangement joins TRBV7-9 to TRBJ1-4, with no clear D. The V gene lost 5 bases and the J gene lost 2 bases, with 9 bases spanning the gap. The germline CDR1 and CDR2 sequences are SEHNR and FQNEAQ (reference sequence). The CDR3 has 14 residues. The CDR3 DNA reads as TGTGCCAGCAGCCCGGACCGGACTAATGAAAAACTGTTTTTT. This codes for CASSPDRTNEKLFF.

This CDR3 is CSVLVGVDEQFF. CDR3 bases: TGCAGCGTTCTCGTGGGGGTGGATGAGCAGTTCTTC. This chain connects TRBV29-1 to TRBJ2-1; either TRBD1 or TRBD2 may supply D (5 bases each). The CDR3 extends over 12 amino acids. CDR1 and CDR2 (germline): SQVTM, ANQGSEA. Trimming cost V 5 bases and J 8 bases, with 13 bases left between them.

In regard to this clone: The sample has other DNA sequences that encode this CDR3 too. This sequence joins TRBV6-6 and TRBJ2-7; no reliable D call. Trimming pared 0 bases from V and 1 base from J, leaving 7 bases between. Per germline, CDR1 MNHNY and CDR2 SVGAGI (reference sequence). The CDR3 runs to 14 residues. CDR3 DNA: TGTGCCAGCAGTTACTCGGTCCTTTCCTACGAGCAGTACTTC. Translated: CASSYSVLSYEQYF.

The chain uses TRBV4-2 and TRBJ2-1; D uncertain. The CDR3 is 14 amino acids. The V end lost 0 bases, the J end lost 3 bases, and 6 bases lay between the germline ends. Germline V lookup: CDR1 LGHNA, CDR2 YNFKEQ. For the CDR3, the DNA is TGTGCCAGCAGCCAAGATGCTCTCTACAATGAGCAGTTCTTC. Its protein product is CASSQDALYNEQFF.

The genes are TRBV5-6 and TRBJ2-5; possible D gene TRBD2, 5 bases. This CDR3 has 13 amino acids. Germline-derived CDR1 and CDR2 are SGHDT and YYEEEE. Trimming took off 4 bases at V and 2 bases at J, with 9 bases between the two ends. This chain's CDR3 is CASSILGQETQYF. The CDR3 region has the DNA TGTGCCAGCAGCATACTAGGTCAAGAGACCCAGTACTTC. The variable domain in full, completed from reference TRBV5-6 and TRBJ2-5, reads DAGVTQSPTHLIKTRGQQVTLRCSPKSGHDTVSWYQQALGQGPQFIFQYYEEEERQRGNFPDRFSGHQFPNYSSELNVNALLLGDSALYLCASSILGQETQYFGPGTRLLVL.